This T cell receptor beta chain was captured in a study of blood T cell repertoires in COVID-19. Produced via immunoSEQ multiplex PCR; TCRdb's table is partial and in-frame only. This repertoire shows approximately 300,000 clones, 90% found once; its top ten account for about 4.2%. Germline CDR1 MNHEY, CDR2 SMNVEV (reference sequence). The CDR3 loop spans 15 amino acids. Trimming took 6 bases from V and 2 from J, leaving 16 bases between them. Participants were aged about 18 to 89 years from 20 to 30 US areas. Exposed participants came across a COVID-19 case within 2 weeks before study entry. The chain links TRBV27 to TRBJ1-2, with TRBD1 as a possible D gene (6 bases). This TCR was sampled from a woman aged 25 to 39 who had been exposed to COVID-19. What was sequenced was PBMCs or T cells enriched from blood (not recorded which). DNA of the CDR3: TGTGCCAGCAGACCTCGGGAGGGGGAGAACTATGGCTACACCTTC. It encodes CASRPREGENYGYTF.